These 10 T cell receptor beta chains were all obtained from the same sample, sequenced in a study of pediatric ulcerative colitis (dated by TCRdb to between 2018 and 2020). One to two pinch biopsies were taken from the rectum for research during colonoscopy. Library prep was done by the immunoSEQ multiplex PCR assay. This immuneACCESS table, as held by TCRdb, lists in-frame sequences with V and J called but not all clones. Of the missing ones, under half trace to an unresolved V gene in checked studies; the others have no known cause. For this sample the table gives more than 15,000 clones, of which less than 80% were detected only once. Clones ranked in the top ten supply 3.4% of the sample. The sample consisted of gut tissue. These receptors originate from a girl between 5 and 17 years old with moderate ulcerative colitis.

The V gene is TRBV6-1, the J gene TRBJ2-5; D is undetermined. From germline, CDR1 is MNHNS and CDR2 SASEGT. The CDR3 spans 13 residues. V shed 6 bases and J shed 5 bases, with 13 bases lying between them. The chain's CDR3 is CASRRARVETQYF. DNA of the CDR3: TGTGCCAGCAGGAGAGCGAGAGTGGAGACCCAGTACTTC.

The J gene is TRBJ1-2, the V gene TRBV6-5; weak D call: TRBD1 (6 bases). CDR1 is MNHEY, CDR2 SVGAGI, per germline. Trimming left V 2 bases short and J 4 bases short, with 11 bases between. The CDR3 covers 14 residues. The CDR3 DNA is TGTGCCAGCAGTTACGCAGGGGAGGCCTATGGCTACACCTTC. Its protein product is CASSYAGEAYGYTF.

V and J are TRBV14 and TRBJ2-1, with unresolved D. The germline gives CDR1 SGHDN, CDR2 FVKESK. The CDR3 extends over 13 amino acids. V was shortened by 7 bases and J by 3 bases, with 10 bases between the two germline ends. In nucleotides, the CDR3 is TGTGCCAGCACCGGTAGCAACTACAATGAGCAGTTCTTC. Its translation is CASTGSNYNEQFF. Using reference TRBV14 and TRBJ2-1 for the parts outside the CDR3, the full variable domain is EAGVTQFPSHSVIEKGQTVTLRCDPISGHDNLYWYRRVMGKEIKFLLHFVKESKQDESGMPNNRFLAERTGGTYSTLKVQPAELEDSGVYFCASTGSNYNEQFFGPGTRLTVL.

This clone was seen only a few times. This chain connects TRBV5-1 to TRBJ1-1; unclear D gene. The germline CDR1 and CDR2 sequences are SGHRS and YFSETQ. V was clipped by 0 bases and J by 0 bases, with 12 bases between them. The CDR3 loop spans 16 amino acids. As DNA, the CDR3 is TGCGCCAGCAGCTTGGATAGGGCCGCCATGAACACTGAAGCTTTCTTT. Its protein product is CASSLDRAAMNTEAFF.

The rearrangement joins TRBV19 to TRBJ1-2; weak D call: TRBD1 (6 bases). Trimming stripped 4 bases from V and 7 bases from J, with 10 bases between. From germline, CDR1 is LNHDA and CDR2 SQIVND (reference sequence). The CDR3 covers 12 residues. CDR3 sequence (DNA): TGTGCCAGTAGTAAAACAGGGTCTGGCTACACCTTC. Protein sequence: CASSKTGSGYTF.

The gene calls are TRBV11-2 and TRBJ1-4; D is undetermined. Per germline, CDR1 SGHAT and CDR2 FQNNGV. The CDR3 spans 13 residues. V dropped 5 bases and J dropped 7 bases, with 11 bases sitting between them. In nucleotides, the CDR3 is TGTGCCAGCAGCGTACACGAAGGTGAAAAACTGTTTTTT. This translates into CASSVHEGEKLFF.

The chain combines TRBV19 with TRBJ2-1; 8 nucleotides agree with TRBD1. CDR1 and CDR2 from the germline V gene are LNHDA and SQIVND (reference sequence). V trimming: 6 bases; J trimming: 4 bases; junction bases outside the gene matches: 2. This CDR3 has 13 residues. The CDR3 DNA is TGTGCCAGTAGCCGGACAGGGTACAATGAGCAGTTCTTC. Its translation is CASSRTGYNEQFF.

The chain carries TRBV9 and TRBJ2-4; no reliable D call. The CDR3 is 13 amino acids. Germline loops: CDR1 SGDLS, CDR2 YYNGEE. V shed 4 bases and J shed 7 bases, with 12 bases lying between them. CDR3 sequence (DNA): TGTGCCAGCAGCTCGACCCCCCCGAACATTCAGTACTTC. This codes for CASSSTPPNIQYF. The variable domain in full, completed from reference TRBV9 and TRBJ2-4, reads DSGVTQTPKHLITATGQRVTLRCSPRSGDLSVYWYQQSLDQGLQFLIQYYNGEERAKGNILERFSAQQFPDLHSELNLSSLELGDSALYFCASSSTPPNIQYFGAGTRLSVL.

The chain has TRBV4-1 and TRBJ1-4; the match to TRBD1 covers 7 bases. This CDR3 contains 16 residues. V lost 2 bases and J lost 7; bases outside the gene matches: 10. Germline CDR1 reads MGHRA; CDR2 reads YSYEKL. The CDR3 sequence is CASSQYHRGIGEKLFF. The CDR3 DNA is TGCGCCAGCAGCCAATACCACAGGGGAATCGGTGAAAAACTGTTTTTT.

This clone was detected a few times. The chain uses TRBV2 and TRBJ1-2, with no clear D. CDR3 length: 13 residues. Germline loops: CDR1 SNHLY, CDR2 FYNNEI. Trimming stripped 8 bases from V and 10 bases from J, with 20 bases between. The CDR3 coding sequence is TGTGCCAGCGCCACGCAGCCCGGATCTGACTACACCTTC. Translated: CASATQPGSDYTF. Full variable domain (rest looked up from reference TRBV2 and TRBJ1-2): EPEVTQTPSHQVTQMGQEVILRCVPISNHLYFYWYRQILGQKVEFLVSFYNNEISEKSEIFDDQFSVERPDGSNFTLKIRSTKLEDSAMYFCASATQPGSDYTFGSGTRLTVV.